This TCR beta chain stems from a study of T cells in Graves' hyperthyroidism and ophthalmopathy. Study-wide results and caveats: Researchers found most expanded thyroid clonotypes above 0.001 in blood as well.

Germline lookup yields CDR1 GTSNPN and CDR2 SVGIG (reference sequence). CDR3 length equals 14 residues. V lost 0 bases to trimming and J lost 0 bases, with 8 bases between them. Researchers amplified the TCR beta CDR3 regions from RNA transcripts. A first-round RT-PCR of the TCR CDR3 used the HTBI primer set. TCRdb re-called the multiplex PCR reads with MiXCR, one entry per CDR3 protein. Among about 380,000 distinct CDR3 sequences listed, about 14% were seen once. In making diagnoses, clinical symptoms, serum thyroxine and TRAb, thyroid ultrasound and orbital computed tomography were all used. Each 10 ml fresh peripheral blood draw supplied the PBMCs. This clonotype was counted ten times or more. Its antigen remains unidentified.

This chain uses TRBV30 with TRBJ1-1; D is undetermined. The TCR was taken from a woman in her 30s with Graves' ophthalmopathy. The sample taken for sequencing was blood. CDR3 loop: CAWSVLSVNTEAFF. DNA for the CDR3: TGTGCCTGGAGTGTACTTAGCGTGAACACTGAAGCTTTCTTT.